A selection of T cell receptor beta chains follows, all from one sample in a study of technical replicates of blood from a few donors. The protocol was immunoSEQ multiplex PCR, while the TCRdb copy is restricted to in-frame clones and leaves out a portion. The sample contains about 89,000 clones, about 94% of which appear only once. The sample was T cells isolated from PBMCs. These receptors all stem from a human donor in good health. The CDR3 runs from the conserved cysteine through the conserved F or W.

v_call cdr3_aa
TRBV5-1 CASSFLGAQETQYF
TRBV29-1 CSVEDSGTGADNEQFF
TRBV11-1 CASSGPSGSSGVYEQYF
TRBV2 CASSEWQNSQYF
TRBV5-4 CASSTRTSSHEQYF
TRBV15 CATSRVLGRTSGRFEQFF
TRBV16 CASSQLGEGPYEQYF
TRBV7-7 CASSPQTESYEQYF
TRBV11-2 CASSFTSGADYEQYF
TRBV9 CASSVDVSGQETQYF